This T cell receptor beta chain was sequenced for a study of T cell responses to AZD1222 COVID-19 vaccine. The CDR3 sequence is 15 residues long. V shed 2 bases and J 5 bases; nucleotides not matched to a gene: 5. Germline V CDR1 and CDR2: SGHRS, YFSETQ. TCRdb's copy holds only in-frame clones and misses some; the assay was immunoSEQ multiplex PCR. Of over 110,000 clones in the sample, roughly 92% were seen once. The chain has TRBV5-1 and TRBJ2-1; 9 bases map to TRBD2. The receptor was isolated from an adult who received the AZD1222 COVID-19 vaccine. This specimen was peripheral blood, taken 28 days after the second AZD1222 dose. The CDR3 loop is CASSFTSGLHNEQFF. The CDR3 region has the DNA TGCGCCAGCAGCTTTACTAGCGGGCTTCACAATGAGCAGTTCTTC.